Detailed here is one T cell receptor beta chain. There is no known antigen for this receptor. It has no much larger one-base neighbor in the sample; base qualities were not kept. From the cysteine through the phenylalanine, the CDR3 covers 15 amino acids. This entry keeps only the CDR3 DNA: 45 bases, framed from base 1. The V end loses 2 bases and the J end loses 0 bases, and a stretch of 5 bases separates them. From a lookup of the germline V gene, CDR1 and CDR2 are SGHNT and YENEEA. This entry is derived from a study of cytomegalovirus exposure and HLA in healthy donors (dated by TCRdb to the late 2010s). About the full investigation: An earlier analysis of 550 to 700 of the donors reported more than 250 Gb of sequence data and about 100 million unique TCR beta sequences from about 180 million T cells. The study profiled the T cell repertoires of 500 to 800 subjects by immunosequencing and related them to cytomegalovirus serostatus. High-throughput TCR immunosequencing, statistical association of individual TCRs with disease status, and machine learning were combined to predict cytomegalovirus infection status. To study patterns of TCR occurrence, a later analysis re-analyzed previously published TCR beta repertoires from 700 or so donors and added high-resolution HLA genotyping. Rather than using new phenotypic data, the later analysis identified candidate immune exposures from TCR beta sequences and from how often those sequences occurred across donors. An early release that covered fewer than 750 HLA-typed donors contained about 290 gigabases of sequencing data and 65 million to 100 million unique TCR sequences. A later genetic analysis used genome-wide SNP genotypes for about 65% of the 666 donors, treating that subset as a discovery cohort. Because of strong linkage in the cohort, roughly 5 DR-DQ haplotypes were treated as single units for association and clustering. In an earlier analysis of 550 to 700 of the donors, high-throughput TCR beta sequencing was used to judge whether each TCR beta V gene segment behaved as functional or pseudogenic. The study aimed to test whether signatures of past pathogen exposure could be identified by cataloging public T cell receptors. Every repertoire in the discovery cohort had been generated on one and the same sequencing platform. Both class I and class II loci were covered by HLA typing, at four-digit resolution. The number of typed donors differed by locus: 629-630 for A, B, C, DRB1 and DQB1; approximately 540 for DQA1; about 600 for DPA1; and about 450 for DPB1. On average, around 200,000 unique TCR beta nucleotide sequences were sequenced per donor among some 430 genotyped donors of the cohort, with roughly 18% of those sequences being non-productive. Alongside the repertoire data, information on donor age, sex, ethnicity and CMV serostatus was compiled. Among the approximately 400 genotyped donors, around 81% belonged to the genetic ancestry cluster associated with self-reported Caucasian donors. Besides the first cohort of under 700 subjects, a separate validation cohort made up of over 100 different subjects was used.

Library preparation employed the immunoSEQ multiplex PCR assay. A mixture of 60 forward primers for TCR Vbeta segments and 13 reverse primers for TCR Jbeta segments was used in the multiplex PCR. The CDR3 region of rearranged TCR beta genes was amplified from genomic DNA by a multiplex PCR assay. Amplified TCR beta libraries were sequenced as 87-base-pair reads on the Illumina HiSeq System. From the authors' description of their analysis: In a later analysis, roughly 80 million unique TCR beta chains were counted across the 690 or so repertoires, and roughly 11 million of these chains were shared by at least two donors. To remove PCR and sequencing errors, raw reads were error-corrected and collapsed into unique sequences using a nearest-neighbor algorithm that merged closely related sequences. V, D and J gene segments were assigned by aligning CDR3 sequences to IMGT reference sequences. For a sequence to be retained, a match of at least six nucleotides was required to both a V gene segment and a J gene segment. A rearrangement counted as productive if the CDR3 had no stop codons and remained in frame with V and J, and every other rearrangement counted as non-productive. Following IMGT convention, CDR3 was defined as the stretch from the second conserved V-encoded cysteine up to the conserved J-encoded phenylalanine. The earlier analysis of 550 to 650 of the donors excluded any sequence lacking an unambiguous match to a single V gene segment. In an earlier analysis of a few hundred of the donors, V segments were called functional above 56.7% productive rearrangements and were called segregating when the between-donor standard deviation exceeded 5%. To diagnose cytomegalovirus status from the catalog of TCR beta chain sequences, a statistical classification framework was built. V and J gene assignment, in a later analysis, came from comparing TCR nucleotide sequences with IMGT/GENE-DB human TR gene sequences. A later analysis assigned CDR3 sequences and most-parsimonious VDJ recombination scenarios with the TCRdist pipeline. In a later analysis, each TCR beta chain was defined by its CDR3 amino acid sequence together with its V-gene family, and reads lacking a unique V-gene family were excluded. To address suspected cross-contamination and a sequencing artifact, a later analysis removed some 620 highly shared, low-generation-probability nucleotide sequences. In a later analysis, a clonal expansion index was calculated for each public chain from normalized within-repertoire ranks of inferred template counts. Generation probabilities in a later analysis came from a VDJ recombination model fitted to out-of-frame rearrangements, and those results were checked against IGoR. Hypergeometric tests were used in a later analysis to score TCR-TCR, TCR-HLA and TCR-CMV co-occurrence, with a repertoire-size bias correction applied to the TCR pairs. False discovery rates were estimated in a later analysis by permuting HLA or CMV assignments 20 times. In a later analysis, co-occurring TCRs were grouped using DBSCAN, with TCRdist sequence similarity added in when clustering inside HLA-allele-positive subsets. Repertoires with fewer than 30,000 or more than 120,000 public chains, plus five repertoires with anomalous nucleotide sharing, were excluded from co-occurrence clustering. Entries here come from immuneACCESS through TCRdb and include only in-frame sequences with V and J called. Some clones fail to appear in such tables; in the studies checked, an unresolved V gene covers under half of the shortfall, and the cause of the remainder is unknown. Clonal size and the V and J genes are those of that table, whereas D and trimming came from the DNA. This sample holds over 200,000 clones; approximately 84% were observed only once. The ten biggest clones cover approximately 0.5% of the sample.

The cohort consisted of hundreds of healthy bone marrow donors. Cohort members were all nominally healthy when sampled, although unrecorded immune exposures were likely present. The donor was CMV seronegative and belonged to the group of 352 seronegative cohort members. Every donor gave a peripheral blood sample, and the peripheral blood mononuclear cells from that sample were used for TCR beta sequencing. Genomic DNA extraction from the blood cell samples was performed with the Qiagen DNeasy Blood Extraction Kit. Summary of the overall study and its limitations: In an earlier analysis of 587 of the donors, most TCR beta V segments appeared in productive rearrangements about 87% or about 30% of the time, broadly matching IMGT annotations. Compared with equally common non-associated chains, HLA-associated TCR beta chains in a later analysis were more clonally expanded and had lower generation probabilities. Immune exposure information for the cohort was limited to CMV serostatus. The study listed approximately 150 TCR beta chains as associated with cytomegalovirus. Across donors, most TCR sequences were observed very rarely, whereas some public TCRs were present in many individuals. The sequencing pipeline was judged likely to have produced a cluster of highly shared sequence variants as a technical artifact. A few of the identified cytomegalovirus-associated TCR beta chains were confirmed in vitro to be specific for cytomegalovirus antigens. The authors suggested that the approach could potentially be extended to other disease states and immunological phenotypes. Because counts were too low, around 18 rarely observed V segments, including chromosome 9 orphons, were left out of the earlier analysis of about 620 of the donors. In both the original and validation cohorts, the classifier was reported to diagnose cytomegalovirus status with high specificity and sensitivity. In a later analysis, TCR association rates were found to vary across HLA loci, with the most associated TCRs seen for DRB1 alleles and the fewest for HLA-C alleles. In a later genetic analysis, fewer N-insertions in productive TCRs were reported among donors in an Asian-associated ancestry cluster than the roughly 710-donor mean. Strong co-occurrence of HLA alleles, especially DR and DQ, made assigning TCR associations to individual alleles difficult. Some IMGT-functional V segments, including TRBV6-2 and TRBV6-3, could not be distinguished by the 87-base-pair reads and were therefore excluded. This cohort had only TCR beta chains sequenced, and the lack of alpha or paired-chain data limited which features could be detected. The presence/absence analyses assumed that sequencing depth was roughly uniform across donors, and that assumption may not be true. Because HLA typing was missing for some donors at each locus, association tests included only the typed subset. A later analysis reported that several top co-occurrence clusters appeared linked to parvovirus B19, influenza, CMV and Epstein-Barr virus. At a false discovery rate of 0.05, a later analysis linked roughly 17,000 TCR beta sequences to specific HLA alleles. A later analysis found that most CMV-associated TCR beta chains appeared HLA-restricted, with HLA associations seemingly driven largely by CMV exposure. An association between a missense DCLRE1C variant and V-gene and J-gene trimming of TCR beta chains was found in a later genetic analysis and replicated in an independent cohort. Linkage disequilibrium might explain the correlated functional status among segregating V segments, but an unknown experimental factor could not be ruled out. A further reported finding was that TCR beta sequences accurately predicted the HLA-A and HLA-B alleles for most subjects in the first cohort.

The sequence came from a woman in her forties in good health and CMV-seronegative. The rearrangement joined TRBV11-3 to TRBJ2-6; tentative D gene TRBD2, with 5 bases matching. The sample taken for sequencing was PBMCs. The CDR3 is CASSLRGSGANVLTF. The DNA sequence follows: TGTGCCAGCAGCTTACGGGGCTCTGGGGCCAACGTCCTGACTTTC.